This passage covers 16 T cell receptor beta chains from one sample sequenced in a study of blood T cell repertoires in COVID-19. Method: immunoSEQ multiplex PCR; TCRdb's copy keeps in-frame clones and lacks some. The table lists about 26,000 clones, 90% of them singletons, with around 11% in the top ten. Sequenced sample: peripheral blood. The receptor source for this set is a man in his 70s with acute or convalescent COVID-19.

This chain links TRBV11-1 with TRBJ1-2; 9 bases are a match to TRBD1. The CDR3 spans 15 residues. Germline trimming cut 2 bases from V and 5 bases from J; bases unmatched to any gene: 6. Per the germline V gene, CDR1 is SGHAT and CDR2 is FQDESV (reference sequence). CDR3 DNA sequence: TGTGCCAGCAGCTTAAACCCGGGACAGGGTTATGGCTACACCTTC. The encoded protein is CASSLNPGQGYGYTF.

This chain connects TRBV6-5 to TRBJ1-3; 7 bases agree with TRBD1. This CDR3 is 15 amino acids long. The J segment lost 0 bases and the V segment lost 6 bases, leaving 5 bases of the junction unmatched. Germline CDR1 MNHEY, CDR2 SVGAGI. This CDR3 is CASRLGQFSGNTIYF. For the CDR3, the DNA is TGTGCCAGCAGATTGGGACAGTTCTCTGGAAACACCATATATTTT.

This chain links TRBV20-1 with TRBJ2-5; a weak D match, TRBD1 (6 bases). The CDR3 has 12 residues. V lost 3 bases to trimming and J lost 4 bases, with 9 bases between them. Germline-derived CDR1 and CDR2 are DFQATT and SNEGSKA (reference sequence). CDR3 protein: CSASPRGETQYF. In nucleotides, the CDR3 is TGCAGTGCTAGTCCCAGGGGAGAGACCCAGTACTTC.

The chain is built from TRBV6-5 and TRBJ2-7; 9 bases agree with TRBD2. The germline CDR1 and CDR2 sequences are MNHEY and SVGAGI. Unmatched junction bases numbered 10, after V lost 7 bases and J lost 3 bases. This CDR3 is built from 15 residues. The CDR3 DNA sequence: TGTGCCAGCACCGTAAGGGCGGGAGGGGGCTACGAGCAGTACTTC. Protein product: CASTVRAGGGYEQYF.

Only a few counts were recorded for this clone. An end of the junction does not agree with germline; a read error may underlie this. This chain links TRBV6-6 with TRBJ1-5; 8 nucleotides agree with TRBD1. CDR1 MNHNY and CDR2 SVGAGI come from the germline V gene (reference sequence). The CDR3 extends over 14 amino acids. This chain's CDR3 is CASSSPGGNQPQHF. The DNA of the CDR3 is TGTGCCAGCAGTTCTCCAGGGGGCAACCAGCCCCAGCATTTT.

The CDR3 region is CASSPGTSGDNEQFF. The CDR3 DNA reads TGTGCCAGCAGCCCCGGGACTAGCGGGGACAATGAGCAGTTCTTC. The gene calls are TRBV3-1 (or the pseudogene TRBV3-2) and TRBJ2-1; 13 bases fit TRBD2. The J segment lost 5 bases and the V segment lost 4 bases, leaving 2 bases of the junction unmatched. The CDR3 runs to 15 residues. Germline V lookup: CDR1 LGHDT, CDR2 YNNKEL (reference sequence).

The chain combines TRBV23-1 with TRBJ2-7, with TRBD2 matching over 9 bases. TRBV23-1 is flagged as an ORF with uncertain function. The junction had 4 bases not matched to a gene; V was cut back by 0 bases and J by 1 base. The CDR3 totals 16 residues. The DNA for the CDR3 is TGCGCCAGCAGTCAATCGCGACTAGCGGTTTCCTACGAGCAGTACTTC. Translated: CASSQSRLAVSYEQYF.

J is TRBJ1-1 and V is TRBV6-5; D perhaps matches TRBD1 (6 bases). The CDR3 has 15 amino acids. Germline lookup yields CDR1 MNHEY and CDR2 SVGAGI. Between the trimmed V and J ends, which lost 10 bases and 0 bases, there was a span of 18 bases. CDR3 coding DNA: TGTGCCACCCGGGAAACAGGGTCCATGAACACTGAAGCTTTCTTT. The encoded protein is CATRETGSMNTEAFF.

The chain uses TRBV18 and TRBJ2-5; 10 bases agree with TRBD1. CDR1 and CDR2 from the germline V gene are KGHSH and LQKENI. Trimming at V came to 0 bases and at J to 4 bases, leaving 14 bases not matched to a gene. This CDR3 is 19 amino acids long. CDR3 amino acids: CASSPPLAAGTGVRETQYF. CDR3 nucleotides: TGTGCCAGCTCACCACCTCTCGCTGCCGGGACAGGGGTAAGAGAGACCCAGTACTTC.

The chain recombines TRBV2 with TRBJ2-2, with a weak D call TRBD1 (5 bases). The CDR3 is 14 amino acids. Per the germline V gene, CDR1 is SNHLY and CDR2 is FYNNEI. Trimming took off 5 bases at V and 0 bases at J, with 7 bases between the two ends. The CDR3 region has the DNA TGTGCCAGCAGTCGGACATCGAACACCGGGGAGCTGTTTTTT. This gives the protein CASSRTSNTGELFF.

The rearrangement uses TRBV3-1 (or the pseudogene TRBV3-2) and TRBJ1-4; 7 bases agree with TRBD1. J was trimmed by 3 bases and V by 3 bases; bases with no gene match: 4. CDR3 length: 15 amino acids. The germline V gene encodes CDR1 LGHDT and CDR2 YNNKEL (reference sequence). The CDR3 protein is CASSHIQGPNEKLFF. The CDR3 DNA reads TGTGCCAGCAGCCACATACAGGGGCCTAATGAAAAACTGTTTTTT.

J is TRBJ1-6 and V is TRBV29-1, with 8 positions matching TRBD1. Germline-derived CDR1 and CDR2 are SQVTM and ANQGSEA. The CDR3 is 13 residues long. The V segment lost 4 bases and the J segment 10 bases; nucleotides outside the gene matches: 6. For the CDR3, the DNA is TGCAGCGTTGGTCAGGGGGCGCGGTCACCCCTCCACTTT. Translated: CSVGQGARSPLHF.

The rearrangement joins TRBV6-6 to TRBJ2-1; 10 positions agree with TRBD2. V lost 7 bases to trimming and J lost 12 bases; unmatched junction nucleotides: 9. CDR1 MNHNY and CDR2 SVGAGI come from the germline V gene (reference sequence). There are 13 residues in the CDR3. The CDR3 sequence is CASTPIAGGGQFF. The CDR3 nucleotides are TGTGCCAGCACCCCCATAGCGGGAGGAGGGCAGTTCTTC.

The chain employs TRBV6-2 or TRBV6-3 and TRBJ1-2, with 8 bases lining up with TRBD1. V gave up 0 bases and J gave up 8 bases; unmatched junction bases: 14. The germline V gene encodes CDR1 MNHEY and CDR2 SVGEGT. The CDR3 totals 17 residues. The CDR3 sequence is CASSYSETGDPFGGYTF. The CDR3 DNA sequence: TGTGCCAGCAGTTACTCGGAGACAGGGGACCCATTCGGAGGCTACACCTTC.

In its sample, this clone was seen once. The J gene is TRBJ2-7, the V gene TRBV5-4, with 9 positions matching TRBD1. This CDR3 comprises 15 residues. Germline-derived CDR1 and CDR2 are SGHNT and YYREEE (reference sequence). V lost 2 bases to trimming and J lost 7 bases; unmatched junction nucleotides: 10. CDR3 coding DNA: TGTGCCAGCAGCTTAGGAGGACAGGGGCCTTGGGAGCAGTACTTC. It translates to CASSLGGQGPWEQYF.

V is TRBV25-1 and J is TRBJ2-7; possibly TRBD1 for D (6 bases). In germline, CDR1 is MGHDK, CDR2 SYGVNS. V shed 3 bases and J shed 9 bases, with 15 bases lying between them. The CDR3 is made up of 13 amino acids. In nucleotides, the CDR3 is TGTGCCAGCAGTGAGGGACACCGCTTAGGGCAGTACTTC. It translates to CASSEGHRLGQYF.